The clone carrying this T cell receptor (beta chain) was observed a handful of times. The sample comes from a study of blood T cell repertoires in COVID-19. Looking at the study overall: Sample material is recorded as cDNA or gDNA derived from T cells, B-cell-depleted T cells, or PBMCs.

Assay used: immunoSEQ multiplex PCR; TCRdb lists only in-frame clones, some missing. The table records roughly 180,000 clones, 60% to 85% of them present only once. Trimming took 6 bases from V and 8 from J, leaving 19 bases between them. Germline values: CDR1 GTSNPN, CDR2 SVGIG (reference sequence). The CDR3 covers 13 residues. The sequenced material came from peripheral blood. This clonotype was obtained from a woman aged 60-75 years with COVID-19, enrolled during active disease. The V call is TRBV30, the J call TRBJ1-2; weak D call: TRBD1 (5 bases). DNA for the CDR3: TGTGCCTGTCTGGGCATGGGGTCAGGGGGCTACACCTTC. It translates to CACLGMGSGGYTF. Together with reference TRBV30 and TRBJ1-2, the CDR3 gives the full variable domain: SQTIHQWPATLVQPVGSPLSLECTVEGTSNPNLYWYRQAAGRGLQLLFYSVGIGQISSEVPQNLSASRPQDRQFILSSKKLLLSDSGFYLCACLGMGSGGYTFGSGTRLTVV.